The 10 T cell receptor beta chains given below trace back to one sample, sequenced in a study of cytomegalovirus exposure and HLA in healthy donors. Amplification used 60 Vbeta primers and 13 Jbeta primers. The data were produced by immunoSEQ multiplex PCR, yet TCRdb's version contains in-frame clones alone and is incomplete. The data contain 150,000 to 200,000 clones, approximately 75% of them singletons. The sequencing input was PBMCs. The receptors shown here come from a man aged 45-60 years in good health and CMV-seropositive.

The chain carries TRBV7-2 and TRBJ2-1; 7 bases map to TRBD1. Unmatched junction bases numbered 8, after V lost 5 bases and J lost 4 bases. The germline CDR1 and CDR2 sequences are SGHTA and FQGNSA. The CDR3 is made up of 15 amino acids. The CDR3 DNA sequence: TGTGCCAGCAGCCAGACGGGACAGCCTTACAATGAGCAGTTCTTC. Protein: CASSQTGQPYNEQFF.

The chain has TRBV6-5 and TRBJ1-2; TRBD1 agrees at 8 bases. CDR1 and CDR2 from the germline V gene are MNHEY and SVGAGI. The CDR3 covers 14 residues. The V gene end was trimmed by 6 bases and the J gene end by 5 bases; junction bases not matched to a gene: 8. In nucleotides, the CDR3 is TGTGCCAGCAGCGGACAGGGAGTGGGGTATGGCTACACCTTC. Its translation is CASSGQGVGYGYTF.

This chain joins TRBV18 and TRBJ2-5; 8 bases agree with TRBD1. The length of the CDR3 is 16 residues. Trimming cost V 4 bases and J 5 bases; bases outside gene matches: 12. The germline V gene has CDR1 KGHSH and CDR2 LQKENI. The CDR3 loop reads CASSRTKDRARETQYF. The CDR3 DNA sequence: TGTGCCAGCTCACGAACCAAGGACAGGGCAAGGGAGACCCAGTACTTC.

The CDR3 coding sequence is TGTGCCAGCAGCAAGGAAGGGGTAGATACGCAGTATTTT. Amino acids: CASSKEGVDTQYF. This chain connects TRBV9 to TRBJ2-3; tentatively, D is TRBD1 (5 bases). CDR1 and CDR2 from the germline V gene are SGDLS and YYNGEE. The CDR3 consists of 13 residues. V gave up 4 bases and J gave up 5 bases, with 11 bases separating them.

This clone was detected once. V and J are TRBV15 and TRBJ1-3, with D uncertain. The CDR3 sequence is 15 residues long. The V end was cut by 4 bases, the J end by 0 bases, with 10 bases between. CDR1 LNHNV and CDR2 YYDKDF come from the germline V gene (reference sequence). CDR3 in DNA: TGTGCCACCAGCACGCGGGCCTACTCTGGAAACACCATATATTTT. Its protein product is CATSTRAYSGNTIYF.

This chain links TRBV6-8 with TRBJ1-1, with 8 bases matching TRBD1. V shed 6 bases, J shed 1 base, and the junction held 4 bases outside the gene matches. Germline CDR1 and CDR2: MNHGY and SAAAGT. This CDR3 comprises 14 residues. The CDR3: CASRQQGGNTEAFF. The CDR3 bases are TGTGCCAGCAGACAACAGGGGGGGAACACTGAAGCTTTCTTT.

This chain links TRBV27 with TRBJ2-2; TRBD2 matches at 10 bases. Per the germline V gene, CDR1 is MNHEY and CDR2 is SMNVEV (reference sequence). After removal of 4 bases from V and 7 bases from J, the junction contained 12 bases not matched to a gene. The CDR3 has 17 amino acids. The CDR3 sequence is CASSSKRGGQRVGELFF. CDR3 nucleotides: TGTGCCAGCAGTTCCAAGCGGGGGGGCCAACGTGTCGGGGAGCTGTTTTTT.

The CDR3 region is CASSASWAGGGYTF. The CDR3 coding sequence is TGTGCCAGCAGCGCATCCTGGGCCGGTGGAGGCTACACCTTC. The rearrangement uses TRBV14 and TRBJ1-2, with D unclear. The germline V gene encodes CDR1 SGHDN and CDR2 FVKESK. The CDR3 sequence is 14 residues long. V was shortened by 5 bases and J by 8 bases, with 18 bases between the two germline ends. Full variable domain (missing parts from reference TRBV14 and TRBJ1-2): EAGVTQFPSHSVIEKGQTVTLRCDPISGHDNLYWYRRVMGKEIKFLLHFVKESKQDESGMPNNRFLAERTGGTYSTLKVQPAELEDSGVYFCASSASWAGGGYTFGSGTRLTVV.

The CDR3 spells CASSLGSYYGYTF. DNA for the CDR3: TGTGCCAGCAGCCTGGGCTCTTACTATGGCTACACCTTC. The chain recombines TRBV7-9 with TRBJ1-2; D gene ambiguous. Trimming left V 5 bases short and J 3 bases short, with 10 bases between. CDR3 length: 13 residues. The germline CDR1 and CDR2 sequences are SEHNR and FQNEAQ (reference sequence). Using reference TRBV7-9 and TRBJ1-2 for the parts outside the CDR3, the full variable domain is DTGVSQNPRHKITKRGQNVTFRCDPISEHNRLYWYRQTLGQGPEFLTYFQNEAQLEKSRLLSDRFSAERPKGSFSTLEIQRTEQGDSAMYLCASSLGSYYGYTFGSGTRLTVV.

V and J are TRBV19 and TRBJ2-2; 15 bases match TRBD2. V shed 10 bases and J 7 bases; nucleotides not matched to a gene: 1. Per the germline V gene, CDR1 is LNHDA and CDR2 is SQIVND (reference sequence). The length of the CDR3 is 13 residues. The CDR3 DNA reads TGTGCCACGGGACTAGCGGGGGGCGGGGAGCTGTTTTTT. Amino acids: CATGLAGGGELFF. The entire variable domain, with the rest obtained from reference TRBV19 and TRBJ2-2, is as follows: DGGITQSPKYLFRKEGQNVTLSCEQNLNHDAMYWYRQDPGQGLRLIYYSQIVNDFQKGDIAEGYSVSREKKESFPLTVTSAQKNPTAFYLCATGLAGGGELFFGEGSRLTVL.